Listed here are 16 T cell receptor beta chains from one sample, sequenced in a study of neurological immune-mediated disorders. From the 5' RACE reads, TCRdb called clonotypes with MiXCR, one entry per CDR3 protein. The table lists 60,000 to 90,000 distinct CDR3 sequences, roughly 10% of them singletons. The time point is: longitudinal time-point 1 (baseline). The sequenced sample was PBMCs. All receptors come from a man aged 30 to 45 in good health.

The table lists this clonotype with many counts. The V call is TRBV9, the J call TRBJ2-7; the match to TRBD2 covers 9 bases. V was pared by 0 bases and J by 10 bases, with 8 bases of the junction left unmatched. Germline V CDR1 and CDR2: SGDLS, YYNGEE. CDR3 length equals 14 residues. The CDR3 here is CASSVGVSGSEQYF. The DNA for the CDR3 is TGTGCCAGCAGCGTAGGGGTTAGCGGGAGTGAACAGTACTTC.

This clonotype was picked up many times. The genes are TRBV27 and TRBJ2-1, with TRBD1 matching 8 bases. This CDR3 comprises 14 residues. Germline V gene sequence: CDR1 MNHEY, CDR2 SMNVEV (reference sequence). V lost 6 bases to trimming and J lost 3 bases; unmatched junction nucleotides: 4. The CDR3 loop reads CASREDRGYNEQFF. The CDR3 DNA reads as TGTGCCAGCAGGGAAGACAGGGGCTACAATGAGCAGTTCTTC.

There are many counts of this clonotype. The chain recombines TRBV9 with TRBJ2-7, with 9 bases identical to TRBD1. V dropped 0 bases and J dropped 7; count of bases not matched to a gene: 8. The CDR3 contains 15 residues. In germline, CDR1 is SGDLS, CDR2 YYNGEE. CDR3: CASSVDWTGVGEQYF. In nucleotides, the CDR3 is TGTGCCAGCAGCGTAGACTGGACAGGGGTGGGGGAGCAGTACTTC.

In this sample, this clonotype turned up a few times. The chain uses TRBV20-1 and TRBJ2-2; TRBD2 matches 14 bases. CDR3 length equals 15 residues. Germline V gene sequence: CDR1 DFQATT, CDR2 SNEGSKA (reference sequence). V lost 3 bases to trimming and J lost 7 bases; unmatched junction nucleotides: 4. CDR3 DNA: TGCAGTGCTAGTGGGACTAGCGGGAGTAGCGGGGAGCTGTTTTTT. Its protein product is CSASGTSGSSGELFF.

This clonotype occurred many times. The V and J genes are TRBV29-1 and TRBJ1-1; unclear D gene. Germline V CDR1 and CDR2: SQVTM, ANQGSEA. The CDR3 spans 11 residues. The ends were cut back, 4 bases at V and 1 base at J, with 4 bases in the middle. The chain's CDR3 is CSVVGNTEAFF. DNA for the CDR3: TGCAGCGTTGTGGGGAACACTGAAGCTTTCTTT.

This clonotype was observed at least ten times. This sequence joins TRBV4-1 and TRBJ2-5; 8 nucleotides line up with TRBD2. V was pared by 0 bases and J by 2 bases, with 14 bases of the junction left unmatched. The CDR3 consists of 19 residues. Germline values: CDR1 MGHRA, CDR2 YSYEKL. The CDR3 DNA sequence: TGCGCCAGCAGCCAAGATTGGGTGGGGGCTAGCGGGCTACAAGAGACCCAGTACTTC. Translating gives CASSQDWVGASGLQETQYF.

Worth noting for this clonotype: Just one base apart from a much larger clone, this may be a read error. The chain recombines TRBV25-1 with TRBJ1-1; 9 bases match TRBD1. The CDR3 consists of 13 residues. Germline CDR1 MGHDK, CDR2 SYGVNS. Here the CDR3 reads CACRGQGGTEAFF. The CDR3 DNA reads as TGTGCCTGCAGGGGACAGGGTGGGACTGAAGCTTTCTTT.

In this sample, this clonotype turned up many times. V gene TRBV7-8 combines with J gene TRBJ2-3; 10 positions agree with TRBD2. V lost 5 bases to trimming and J lost 5 bases; unmatched junction nucleotides: 7. The CDR3 totals 15 residues. The V gene's germline CDR1 is SGHVS and CDR2 FQNEAQ. The DNA for the CDR3 is TGTGCCAGCAGCCTCCTAGCGGGAGCTGTAGATACGCAGTATTTT. Encoded protein: CASSLLAGAVDTQYF.

This clonotype was counted many times. The V call is TRBV5-1, the J call TRBJ2-1; D is perhaps TRBD1 (6 bases). From germline, CDR1 is SGHRS and CDR2 YFSETQ. V gave up 0 bases and J gave up 4 bases, with 11 bases separating them. The CDR3 has 15 residues. The CDR3: CASSLETGDYNEQFF. The CDR3 region has the DNA TGCGCCAGCAGCTTGGAGACAGGCGATTACAATGAGCAGTTCTTC.

This clonotype was seen at least ten times. The chain joins TRBV3-1 to TRBJ1-4, with D possibly matching TRBD1 (6 bases). CDR1 and CDR2 from the germline V gene are LGHDT and YNNKEL (reference sequence). With 4 bases removed from V and 11 bases from J, the gap between germline ends came to 17 bases. The CDR3 length is 14 residues. The CDR3 loop is CASSLEGDISKLFF. DNA for the CDR3: TGTGCCAGCAGCCTAGAGGGGGACATCTCCAAACTGTTTTTT. Together with reference TRBV3-1 and TRBJ1-4, the CDR3 gives the full variable domain: DTAVSQTPKYLVTQMGNDKSIKCEQNLGHDTMYWYKQDSKKFLKIMFSYNNKELIINETVPNRFSPKSPDKAHLNLHINSLELGDSAVYFCASSLEGDISKLFFGSGTQLSVL.

This clonotype was counted many times. The chain is built from TRBV5-1 and TRBJ1-1; TRBD1 matches 7 bases. CDR3 size: 12 residues. The junction had 3 bases not matched to a gene; V was cut back by 4 bases and J by 6 bases. CDR1 and CDR2 (germline): SGHRS, YFSETQ. This chain's CDR3 is CASSPGGAEAFF. The CDR3 DNA sequence: TGCGCCAGCAGCCCAGGGGGGGCTGAAGCTTTCTTT.

At least ten counts were recorded for this clonotype. This rearrangement joins TRBV7-9 to TRBJ1-2, with TRBD1 matching 7 bases. Unmatched junction bases numbered 5, after V lost 1 base and J lost 6 bases. CDR3 length: 14 amino acids. The V gene's germline CDR1 is SEHNR and CDR2 FQNEAQ (reference sequence). The CDR3 bases are TGTGCCAGCAGCTTAGAAACAGGGGAGGATGGCTACACCTTC. Its protein product is CASSLETGEDGYTF.

To note about this clonotype: This clone may be a read error of a much larger clone one base away. The chain uses TRBV5-1 and TRBJ2-7; 7 nucleotides line up with TRBD1. Germline trimming cut 4 bases from V and 1 base from J; bases unmatched to any gene: 5. From germline, CDR1 is SGHRS and CDR2 YFSETQ. This CDR3 region has 14 residues. The CDR3 DNA is TGCGCCAGCAGCAAGACAGGGATATCCTACGAGCAGTACTTC. Protein product: CASSKTGISYEQYF.

This clonotype has a count of ten or more. The V gene is TRBV5-1, the J gene TRBJ1-3; D not resolved. Trimming removed 4 bases at V and 0 bases at J, with 17 bases between. The CDR3 has 17 residues. Looked up from germline, CDR1 is SGHRS and CDR2 is YFSETQ. The CDR3 loop is CASSAIGAQSSGNTIYF. CDR3 nucleotide sequence: TGCGCCAGCAGCGCCATCGGCGCCCAATCCTCTGGAAACACCATATATTTT.

This clonotype came up many times. The V and J genes are TRBV7-2 and TRBJ1-2; no reliable D call. V lost 1 base to trimming and J lost 3 bases, with 9 bases between them. Per germline, CDR1 SGHTA and CDR2 FQGNSA. CDR3 length: 14 amino acids. In DNA, the CDR3 is TGTGCCAGCAGCTTAGGTCTCAGCGACTATGGCTACACCTTC. Its protein is CASSLGLSDYGYTF.

This clonotype was recorded at least ten times. This chain joins TRBV6-1 and TRBJ2-5, with D uncertain. The ends were cut back, 4 bases at V and 5 bases at J, with 17 bases in the middle. The V gene's germline CDR1 is MNHNS and CDR2 SASEGT. The CDR3 sequence is 15 residues long. CDR3 loop: CASSGPQVSGETQYF. The CDR3 nucleotides read TGTGCCAGCAGTGGACCTCAAGTTTCTGGCGAGACCCAGTACTTC.